This TCR beta chain was sequenced during a study of blood T cells in healthy people across ages. Per the germline V gene, CDR1 is DFQATT and CDR2 is SNEGSKA (reference sequence). CDR3 length: 14 amino acids. V gave up 6 bases and J gave up 3 bases, with 15 bases separating them. They isolated at least 7 million PBMCs from each sample. A sample-barcoded 5' primer and a J-beta primer mix were used in a second PCR of roughly 6 to 12 cycles. TCRdb reprocessed the 5' RACE reads with MiXCR, giving one entry per CDR3 protein. This sample has about 800,000 distinct CDR3 sequences; 58% occur once, and the top ten carry about 20%.

The source is a man aged 25-45 years in good health. The J gene is TRBJ2-1, the V gene TRBV20-1; D is possibly TRBD1 (6 bases). The sequencing sample was made of blood. CDR3 sequence reads: CSADTRTVYNEQFF. CDR3 DNA sequence: TGCAGTGCCGATACTCGGACAGTCTACAATGAGCAGTTCTTC.